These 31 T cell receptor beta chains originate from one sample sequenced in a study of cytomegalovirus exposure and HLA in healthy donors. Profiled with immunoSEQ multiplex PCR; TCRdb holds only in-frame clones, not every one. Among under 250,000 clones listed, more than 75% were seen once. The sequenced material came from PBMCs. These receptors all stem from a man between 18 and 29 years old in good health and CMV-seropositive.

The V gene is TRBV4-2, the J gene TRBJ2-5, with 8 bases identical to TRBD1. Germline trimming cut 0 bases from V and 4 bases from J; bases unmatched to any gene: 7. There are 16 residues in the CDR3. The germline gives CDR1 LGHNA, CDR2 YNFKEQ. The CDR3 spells CASSQEAGGNGETQYF. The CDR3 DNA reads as TGTGCCAGCAGCCAAGAGGCAGGGGGCAACGGAGAGACCCAGTACTTC.

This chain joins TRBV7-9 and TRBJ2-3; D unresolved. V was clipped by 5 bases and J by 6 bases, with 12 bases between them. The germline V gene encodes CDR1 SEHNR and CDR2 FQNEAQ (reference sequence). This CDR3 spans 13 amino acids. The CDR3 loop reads CASSPDHIDTQYF. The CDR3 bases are TGTGCCAGCAGCCCTGACCACATCGATACGCAGTATTTT.

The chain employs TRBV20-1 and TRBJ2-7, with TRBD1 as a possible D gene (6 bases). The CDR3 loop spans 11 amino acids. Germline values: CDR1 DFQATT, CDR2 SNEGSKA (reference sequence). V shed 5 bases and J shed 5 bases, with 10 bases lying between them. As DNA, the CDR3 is TGCAGTGCTCCCAGGGGAGACGAGCAGTACTTC. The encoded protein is CSAPRGDEQYF.

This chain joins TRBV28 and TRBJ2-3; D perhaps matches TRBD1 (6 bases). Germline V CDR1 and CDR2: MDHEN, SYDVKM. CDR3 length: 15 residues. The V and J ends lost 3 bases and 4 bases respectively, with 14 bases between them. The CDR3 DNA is TGTGCCAGCAGTTTTCAGGGGATTGTACCAGATACGCAGTATTTT. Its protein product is CASSFQGIVPDTQYF.

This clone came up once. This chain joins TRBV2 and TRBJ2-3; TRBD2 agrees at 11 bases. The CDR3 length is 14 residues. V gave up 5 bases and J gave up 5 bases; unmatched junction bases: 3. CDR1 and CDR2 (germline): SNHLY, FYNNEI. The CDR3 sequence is CASSRGLAGDTQYF. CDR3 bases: TGTGCCAGCAGTAGAGGACTAGCGGGAGATACGCAGTATTTT.

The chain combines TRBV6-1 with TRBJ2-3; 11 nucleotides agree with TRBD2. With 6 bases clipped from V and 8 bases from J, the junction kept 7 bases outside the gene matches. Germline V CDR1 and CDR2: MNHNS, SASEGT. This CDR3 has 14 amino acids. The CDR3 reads CASRTSGARGTQYF. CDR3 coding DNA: TGTGCCAGCAGGACTAGCGGGGCACGGGGTACGCAGTATTTT.

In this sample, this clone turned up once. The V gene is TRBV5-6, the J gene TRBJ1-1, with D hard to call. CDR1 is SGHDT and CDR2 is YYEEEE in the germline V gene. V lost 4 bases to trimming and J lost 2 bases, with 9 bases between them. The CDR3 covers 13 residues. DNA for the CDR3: TGTGCCAGCAGCGATGACACAAACACTGAAGCTTTCTTT. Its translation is CASSDDTNTEAFF.

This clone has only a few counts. The DNA of the CDR3 is TGTGCCAGCAGGAAAATATCCGAGCAGTACTTC. Encoded protein: CASRKISEQYF. V is TRBV7-9 and J is TRBJ2-7, with unresolved D. Germline values: CDR1 SEHNR, CDR2 FQNEAQ (reference sequence). The CDR3 runs 11 residues. V was shortened by 6 bases and J by 6 bases, with 9 bases between the two germline ends.

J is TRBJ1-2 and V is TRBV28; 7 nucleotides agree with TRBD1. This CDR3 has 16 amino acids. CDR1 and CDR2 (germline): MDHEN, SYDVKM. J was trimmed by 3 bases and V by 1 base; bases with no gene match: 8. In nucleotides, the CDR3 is TGTGCCAGCAGTTTATTCGCTTCTGGACAGGACTATGGCTACACCTTC. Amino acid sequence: CASSLFASGQDYGYTF.

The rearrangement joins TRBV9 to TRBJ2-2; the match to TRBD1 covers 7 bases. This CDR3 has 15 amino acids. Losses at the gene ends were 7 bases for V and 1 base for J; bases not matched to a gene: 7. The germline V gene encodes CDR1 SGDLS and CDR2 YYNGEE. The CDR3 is CASAGRDRNTGELFF. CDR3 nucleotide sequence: TGTGCCAGCGCAGGACGGGACAGGAACACCGGGGAGCTGTTTTTT.

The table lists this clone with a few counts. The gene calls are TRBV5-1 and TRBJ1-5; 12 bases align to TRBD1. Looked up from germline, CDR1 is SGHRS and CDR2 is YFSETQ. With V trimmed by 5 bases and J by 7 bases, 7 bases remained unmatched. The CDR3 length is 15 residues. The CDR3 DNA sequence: TGCGCCAGCAGGGCGGGACAGGGGGCAGGGCAGCCCCAGCATTTT. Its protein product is CASRAGQGAGQPQHF.

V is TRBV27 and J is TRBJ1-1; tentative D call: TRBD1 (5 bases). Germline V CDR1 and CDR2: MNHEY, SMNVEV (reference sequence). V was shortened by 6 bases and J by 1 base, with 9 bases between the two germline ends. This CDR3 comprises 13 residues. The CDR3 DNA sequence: TGTGCCAGCAGAAGACAGCCGAACACTGAAGCTTTCTTT. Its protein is CASRRQPNTEAFF.

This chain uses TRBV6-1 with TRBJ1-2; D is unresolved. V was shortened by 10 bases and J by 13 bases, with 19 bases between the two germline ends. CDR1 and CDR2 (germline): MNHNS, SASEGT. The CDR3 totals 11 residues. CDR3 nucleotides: TGTGCCACGGGCTGGGGAACTCAAAGCACCTTC. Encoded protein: CATGWGTQSTF.

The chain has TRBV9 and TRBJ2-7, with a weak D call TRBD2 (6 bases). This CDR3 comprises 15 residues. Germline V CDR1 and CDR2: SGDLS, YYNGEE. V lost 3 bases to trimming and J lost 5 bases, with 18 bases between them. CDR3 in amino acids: CASSAGGTGLNEQYF. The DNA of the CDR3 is TGTGCCAGCAGCGCCGGGGGAACAGGATTAAACGAGCAGTACTTC. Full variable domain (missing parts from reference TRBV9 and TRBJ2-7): DSGVTQTPKHLITATGQRVTLRCSPRSGDLSVYWYQQSLDQGLQFLIQYYNGEERAKGNILERFSAQQFPDLHSELNLSSLELGDSALYFCASSAGGTGLNEQYFGPGTRLTVT.

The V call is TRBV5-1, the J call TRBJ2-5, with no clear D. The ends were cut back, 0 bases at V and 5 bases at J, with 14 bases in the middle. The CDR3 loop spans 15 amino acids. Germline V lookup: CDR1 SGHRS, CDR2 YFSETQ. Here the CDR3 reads CASSLVPGSGETQYF. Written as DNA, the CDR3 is TGCGCCAGCAGCTTGGTCCCGGGCTCCGGGGAGACCCAGTACTTC.

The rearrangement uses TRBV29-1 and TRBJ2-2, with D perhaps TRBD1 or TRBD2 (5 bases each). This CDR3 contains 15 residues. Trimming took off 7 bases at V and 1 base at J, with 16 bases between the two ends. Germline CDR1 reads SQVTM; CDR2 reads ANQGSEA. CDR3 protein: CSAGPPGRNTGELFF. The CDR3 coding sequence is TGCAGCGCTGGACCCCCAGGGAGGAACACCGGGGAGCTGTTTTTT.

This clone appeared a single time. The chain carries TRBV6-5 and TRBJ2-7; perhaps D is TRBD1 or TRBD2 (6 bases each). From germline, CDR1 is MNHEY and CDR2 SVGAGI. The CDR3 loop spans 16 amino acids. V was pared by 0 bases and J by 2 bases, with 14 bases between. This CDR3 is CASSYSSSGGTYEQYF. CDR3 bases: TGTGCCAGCAGTTACTCTTCATCCGGGGGCACCTACGAGCAGTACTTC.

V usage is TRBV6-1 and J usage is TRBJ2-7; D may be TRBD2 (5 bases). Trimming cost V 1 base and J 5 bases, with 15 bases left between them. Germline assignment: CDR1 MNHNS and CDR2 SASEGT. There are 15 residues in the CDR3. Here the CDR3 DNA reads TGTGCCAGCAGTGAAGTGGCGGGTAATAGCGACGAGCAGTACTTC. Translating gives CASSEVAGNSDEQYF.

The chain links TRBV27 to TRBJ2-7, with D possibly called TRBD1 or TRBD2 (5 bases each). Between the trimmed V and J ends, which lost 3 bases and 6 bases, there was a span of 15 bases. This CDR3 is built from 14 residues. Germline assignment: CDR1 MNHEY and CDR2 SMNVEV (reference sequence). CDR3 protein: CASSLNPGTVEQYF. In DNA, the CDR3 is TGTGCCAGCAGTTTGAACCCCGGGACCGTCGAGCAGTACTTC.

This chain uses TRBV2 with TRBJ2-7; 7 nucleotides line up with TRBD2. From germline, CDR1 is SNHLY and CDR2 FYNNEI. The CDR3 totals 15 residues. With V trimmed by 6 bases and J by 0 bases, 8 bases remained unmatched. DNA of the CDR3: TGTGCCAGCAGGGGATTGGCGGGGGTCTCCTACGAGCAGTACTTC. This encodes CASRGLAGVSYEQYF.

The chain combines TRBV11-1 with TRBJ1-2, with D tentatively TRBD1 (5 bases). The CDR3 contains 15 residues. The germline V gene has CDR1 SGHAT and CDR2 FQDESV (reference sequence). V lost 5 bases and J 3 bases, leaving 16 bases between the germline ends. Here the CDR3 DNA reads TGTGCCAGCAGCCCCCTTCAGGGTATTGACTATGGCTACACCTTC. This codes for CASSPLQGIDYGYTF.

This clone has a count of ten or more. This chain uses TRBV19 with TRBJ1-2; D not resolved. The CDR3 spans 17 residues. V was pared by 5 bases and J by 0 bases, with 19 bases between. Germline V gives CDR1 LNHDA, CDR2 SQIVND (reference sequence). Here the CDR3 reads CASSFQGLADPNYGYTF. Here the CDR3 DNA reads TGTGCCAGTAGTTTCCAAGGCCTGGCCGATCCTAACTATGGCTACACCTTC.

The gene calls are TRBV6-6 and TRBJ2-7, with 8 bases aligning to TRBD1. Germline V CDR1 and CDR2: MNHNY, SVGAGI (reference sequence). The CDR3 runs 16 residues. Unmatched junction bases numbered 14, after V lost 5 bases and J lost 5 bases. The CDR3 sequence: CASSPLDRGPKNEQYF. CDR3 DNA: TGTGCCAGCAGTCCTCTCGACAGGGGTCCTAAGAACGAGCAGTACTTC.

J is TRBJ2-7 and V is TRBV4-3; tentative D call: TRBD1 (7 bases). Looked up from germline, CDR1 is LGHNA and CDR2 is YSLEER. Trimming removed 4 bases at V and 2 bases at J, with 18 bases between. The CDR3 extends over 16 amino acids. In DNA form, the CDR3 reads TGCGCCAGCAGCCTCTCGTCCGGCAGGGGGGCCTACGAGCAGTACTTC. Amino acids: CASSLSSGRGAYEQYF.

CDR3 sequence (DNA): TGTGCCAGCAGCGTCCTTAGCGGGGGGTACGCCGATGAGCAGTTCTTC. It encodes CASSVLSGGYADEQFF. This sequence joins TRBV9 and TRBJ2-1, with 10 positions matching TRBD2. This CDR3 contains 16 residues. Germline loops: CDR1 SGDLS, CDR2 YYNGEE. Unmatched junction bases numbered 10, after V lost 2 bases and J lost 8 bases.

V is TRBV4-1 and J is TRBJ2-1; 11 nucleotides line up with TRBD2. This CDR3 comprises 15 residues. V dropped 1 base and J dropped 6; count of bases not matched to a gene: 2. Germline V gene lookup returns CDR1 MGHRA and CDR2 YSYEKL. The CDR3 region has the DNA TGCGCCAGCAGCCAAGGACTAGCGGGACTCAATGAGCAGTTCTTC. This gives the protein CASSQGLAGLNEQFF.

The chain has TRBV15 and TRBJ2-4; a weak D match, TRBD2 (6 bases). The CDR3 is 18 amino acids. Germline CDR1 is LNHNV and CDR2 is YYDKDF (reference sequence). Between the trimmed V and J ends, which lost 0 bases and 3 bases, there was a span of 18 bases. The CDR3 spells CATSRDHHSGTGKNIQYF. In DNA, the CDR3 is TGTGCCACCAGCAGAGATCATCACTCCGGGACTGGCAAAAACATTCAGTACTTC.

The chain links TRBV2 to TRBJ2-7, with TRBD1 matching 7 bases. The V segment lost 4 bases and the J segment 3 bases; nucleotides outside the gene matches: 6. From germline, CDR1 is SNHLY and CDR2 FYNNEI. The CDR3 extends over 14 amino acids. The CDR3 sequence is CASSVGGQFYEQYF. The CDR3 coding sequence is TGTGCCAGCAGTGTAGGGGGACAGTTCTACGAGCAGTACTTC.

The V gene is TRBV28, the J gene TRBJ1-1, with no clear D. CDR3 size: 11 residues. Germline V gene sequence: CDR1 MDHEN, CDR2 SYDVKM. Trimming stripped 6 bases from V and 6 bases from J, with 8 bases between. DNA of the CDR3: TGTGCCAGCAGCGTTAAGGCTGAAGCTTTCTTT. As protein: CASSVKAEAFF.

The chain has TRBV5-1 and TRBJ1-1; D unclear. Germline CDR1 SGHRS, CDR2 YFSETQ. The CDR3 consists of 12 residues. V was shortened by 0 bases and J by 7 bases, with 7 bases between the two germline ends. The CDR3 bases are TGCGCCAGCAGCTTGGGGCAGAGTGAAGCTTTCTTT. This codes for CASSLGQSEAFF. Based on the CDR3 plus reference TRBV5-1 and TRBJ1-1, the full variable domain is KAGVTQTPRYLIKTRGQQVTLSCSPISGHRSVSWYQQTPGQGLQFLFEYFSETQRNKGNFPGRFSGRQFSNSRSEMNVSTLELGDSALYLCASSLGQSEAFFGQGTRLTVV.

The CDR3 nucleotides are TGTGCCAGCAGTTACAAGGGGAAGATGGGTCAGCCCCAGCATTTT. Encoded protein: CASSYKGKMGQPQHF. The chain joins TRBV6-6 to TRBJ1-5, with a weak D call TRBD1 (5 bases). The CDR3 contains 15 residues. Germline V CDR1 and CDR2: MNHNY, SVGAGI (reference sequence). V lost 2 bases and J 6 bases, leaving 14 bases between the germline ends.